This TCR beta chain stems from a study of T cells after yellow fever vaccination. Study background: The authors prepared low-cell-number fractions using SMART-Seq v4 Ultra Low Input. Broader study findings: After the booster, roughly 96% of CD4 and approximately 87% of CD8 primary-response clones were re-detected. Contaminants from the bulk population, in the form of abundant clonotypes, could be found in FACS-sorted repertoires.

The length of the CDR3 is 15 residues. Germline assignment: CDR1 LGHNA and CDR2 YSLEER. V lost 0 bases, J lost 6 bases, and 14 bases lay in between. On this clonotype: The antigen is not known.

Making TCR cDNA involved 5'RACE template switching, which added UMIs and a universal primer site. TCRdb fed the 5' RACE reads into MiXCR, producing one record per CDR3 protein. The sample yields some 600,000 distinct CDR3 sequences, over 9% seen once. Source: PBMCs, taken on the day of the yellow fever booster vaccination. This sequence was found in a man between 25 and 39 years old who received the YFV17D yellow fever vaccine. The V call is TRBV4-3, the J call TRBJ1-1; D uncertain. CDR3 amino acids: CASSQDLARTSEAFF. The CDR3 DNA reads TGCGCCAGCAGCCAAGATTTAGCCCGCACTTCTGAAGCTTTCTTT.